This TCR beta chain was observed in a study of T cells in Graves' hyperthyroidism and ophthalmopathy. Study-level results: Patients with ophthalmopathy were separated from those with stable hyperthyroidism by a 13 V-J model. Most clonotypes expanded in the thyroid (above 0.001) were also present in blood.

From RNA transcripts, TCR beta CDR3 regions were amplified. First-round RT-PCR targeting the TCR CDR3 was performed with the HTBI primer set. One entry per CDR3 protein, called by TCRdb with MiXCR from the multiplex PCR reads. Counted here are more than 500,000 distinct CDR3 sequences, roughly 16% occurring once; the ten biggest clones make up approximately 30%. CDR1 and CDR2 (germline): WSHSY, SAAADI. CDR3 length: 16 amino acids. Trimming cost V 4 bases and J 4 bases; bases outside gene matches: 11. Criteria for exclusion of patients were uncontrolled infection, other autoimmune disease, pregnancy or lactation. This clonotype occurred many times. As yet, its antigen is unknown.

The sequenced material came from blood. The chain recombines TRBV10-2 with TRBJ2-7, with 9 bases aligning to TRBD2. The sequence was collected from a woman aged 25 to 39 with Graves' ophthalmopathy. CDR3 residues: CASSGGLAVAQYEQYF. In DNA form, the CDR3 reads TGCGCCAGCAGTGGGGGACTAGCCGTAGCCCAATACGAGCAGTACTTC.